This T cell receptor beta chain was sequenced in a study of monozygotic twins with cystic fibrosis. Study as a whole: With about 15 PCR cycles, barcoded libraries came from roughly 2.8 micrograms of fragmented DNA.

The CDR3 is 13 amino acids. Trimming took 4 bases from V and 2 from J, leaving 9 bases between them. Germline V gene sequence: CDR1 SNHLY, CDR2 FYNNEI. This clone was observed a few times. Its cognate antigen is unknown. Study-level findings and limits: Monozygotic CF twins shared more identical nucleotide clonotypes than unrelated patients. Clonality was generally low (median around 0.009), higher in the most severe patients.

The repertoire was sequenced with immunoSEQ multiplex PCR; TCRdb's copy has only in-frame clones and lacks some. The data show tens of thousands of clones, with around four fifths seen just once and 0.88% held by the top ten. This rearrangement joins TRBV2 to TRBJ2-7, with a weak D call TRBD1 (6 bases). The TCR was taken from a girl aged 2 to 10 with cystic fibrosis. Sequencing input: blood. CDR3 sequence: CASSVRTAYEQYF. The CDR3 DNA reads TGTGCCAGCAGTGTTCGGACAGCCTACGAGCAGTACTTC.